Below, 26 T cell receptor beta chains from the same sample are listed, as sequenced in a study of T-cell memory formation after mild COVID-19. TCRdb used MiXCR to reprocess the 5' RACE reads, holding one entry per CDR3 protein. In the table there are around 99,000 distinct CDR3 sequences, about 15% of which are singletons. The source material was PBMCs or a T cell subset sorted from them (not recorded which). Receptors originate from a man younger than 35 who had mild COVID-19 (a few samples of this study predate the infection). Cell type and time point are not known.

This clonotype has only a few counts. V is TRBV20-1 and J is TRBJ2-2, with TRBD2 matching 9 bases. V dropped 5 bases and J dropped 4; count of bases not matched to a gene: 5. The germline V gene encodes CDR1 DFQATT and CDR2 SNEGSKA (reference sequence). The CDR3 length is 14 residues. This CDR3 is CSAPSGGFTGELFF. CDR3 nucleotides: TGCAGTGCTCCGAGCGGGGGGTTCACCGGGGAGCTGTTTTTT.

The CDR3 bases are TGTGCCAGCAGCTTCGCCGGGGGGGGAGGTGAGCAGTTCTTC. Translating gives CASSFAGGGGEQFF. This chain uses TRBV7-2 with TRBJ2-1, with 8 bases matching TRBD2. The V gene's germline CDR1 is SGHTA and CDR2 FQGNSA. The CDR3 length is 14 residues. J gave up 9 bases and V 3 bases, and 7 bases lay outside the gene matches.

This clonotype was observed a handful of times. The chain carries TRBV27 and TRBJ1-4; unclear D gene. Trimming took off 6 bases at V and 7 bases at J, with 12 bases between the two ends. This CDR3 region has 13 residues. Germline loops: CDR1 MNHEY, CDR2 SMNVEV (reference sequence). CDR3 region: CASRVLLGEKLFF. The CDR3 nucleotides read TGTGCCAGCAGGGTTTTGCTCGGTGAAAAACTGTTTTTT. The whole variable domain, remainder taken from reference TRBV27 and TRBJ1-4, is EAQVTQNPRYLITVTGKKLTVTCSQNMNHEYMSWYRQDPGLGLRQIYYSMNVEVTDKGDVPEGYKVSRKEKRNFPLILESPSPNQTSLYFCASRVLLGEKLFFGSGTQLSVL.

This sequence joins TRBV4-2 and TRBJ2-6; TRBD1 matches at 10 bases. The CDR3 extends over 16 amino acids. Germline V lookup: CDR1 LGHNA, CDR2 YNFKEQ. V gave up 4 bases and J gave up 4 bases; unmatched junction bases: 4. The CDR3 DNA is TGTGCCAGCAGCCCCGACAGGGGGCAGGGGGCCAACGTCCTGACTTTC. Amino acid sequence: CASSPDRGQGANVLTF.

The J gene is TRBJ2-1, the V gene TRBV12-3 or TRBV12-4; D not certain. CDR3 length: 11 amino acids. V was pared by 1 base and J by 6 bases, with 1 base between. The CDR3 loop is CASSLVNEQFF. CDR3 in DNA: TGTGCCAGCAGTTTAGTCAATGAGCAGTTCTTC.

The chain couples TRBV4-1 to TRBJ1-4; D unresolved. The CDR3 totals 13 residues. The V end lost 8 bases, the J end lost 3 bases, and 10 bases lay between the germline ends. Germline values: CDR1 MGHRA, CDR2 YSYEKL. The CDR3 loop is CASSGVANEKLFF. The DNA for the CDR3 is TGCGCCAGCTCTGGAGTAGCTAATGAAAAACTGTTTTTT.

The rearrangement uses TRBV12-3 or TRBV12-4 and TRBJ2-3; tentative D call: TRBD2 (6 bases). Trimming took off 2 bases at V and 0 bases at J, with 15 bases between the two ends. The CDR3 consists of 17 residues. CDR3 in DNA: TGTGCCAGCAGTTTACAAATAGTTGGGGGGAGCACAGATACGCAGTATTTT. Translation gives CASSLQIVGGSTDTQYF.

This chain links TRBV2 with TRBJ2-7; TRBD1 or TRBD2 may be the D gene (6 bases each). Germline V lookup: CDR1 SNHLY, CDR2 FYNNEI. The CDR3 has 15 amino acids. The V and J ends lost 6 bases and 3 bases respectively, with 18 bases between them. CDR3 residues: CASSRGTLGGYEQYV. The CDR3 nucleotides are TGTGCCAGCAGCCGTGGGACACTCGGGGGCTACGAGCAGTACGTC.

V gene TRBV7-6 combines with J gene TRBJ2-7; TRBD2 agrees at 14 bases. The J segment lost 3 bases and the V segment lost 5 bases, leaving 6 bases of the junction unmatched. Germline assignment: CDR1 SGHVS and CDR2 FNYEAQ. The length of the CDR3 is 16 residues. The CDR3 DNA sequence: TGTGCCAGCAGCCCCGGGACTAGCGGGGGCCGCTACGAGCAGTACTTC. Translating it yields CASSPGTSGGRYEQYF.

The CDR3 nucleotides read TGCAGTGCTAATGATCCTAGCGGGGGGGAATTGGTTTTCGACAATGAGCAGTTCTTC. Protein sequence: CSANDPSGGELVFDNEQFF. This chain joins TRBV20-1 and TRBJ2-1; 12 positions match TRBD2. V shed 4 bases and J 5 bases; nucleotides not matched to a gene: 18. This CDR3 has 19 amino acids. Germline V gene sequence: CDR1 DFQATT, CDR2 SNEGSKA (reference sequence).

CDR3 DNA sequence: TGTGCCAGCAGCCTGCCGATCGGGGGGCAAAAAGAGACCCAGTACTTC. It translates to CASSLPIGGQKETQYF. This chain connects TRBV11-2 to TRBJ2-5; possibly TRBD2 for D (7 bases). Germline V lookup: CDR1 SGHAT, CDR2 FQNNGV. The CDR3 covers 16 residues. Trimming cost V 5 bases and J 3 bases, with 19 bases left between them.

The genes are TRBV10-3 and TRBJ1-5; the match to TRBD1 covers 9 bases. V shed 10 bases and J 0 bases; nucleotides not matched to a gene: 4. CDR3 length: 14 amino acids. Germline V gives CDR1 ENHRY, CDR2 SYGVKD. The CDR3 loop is CATWTGDSNQPQHF. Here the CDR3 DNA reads TGTGCCACCTGGACAGGGGATAGCAATCAGCCCCAGCATTTT.

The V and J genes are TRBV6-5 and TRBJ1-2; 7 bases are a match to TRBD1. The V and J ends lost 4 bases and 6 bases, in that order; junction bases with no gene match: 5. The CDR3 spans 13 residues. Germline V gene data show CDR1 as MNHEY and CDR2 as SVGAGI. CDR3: CASSFDRDDGYTF. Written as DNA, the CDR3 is TGTGCCAGCAGTTTTGACAGGGACGATGGCTACACCTTC.

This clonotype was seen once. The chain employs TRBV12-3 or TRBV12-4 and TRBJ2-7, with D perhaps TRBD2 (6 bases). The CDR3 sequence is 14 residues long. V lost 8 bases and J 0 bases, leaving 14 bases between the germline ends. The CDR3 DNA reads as TGTGCCAGCGCCTACGGGGGAAGCTCCTACGAGCAGTACTTC. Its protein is CASAYGGSSYEQYF.

CDR3 region: CASSQNRASMNTEAFF. CDR3 nucleotides: TGCGCCAGCAGCCAGAACCGGGCGTCGATGAACACTGAAGCTTTCTTT. This sequence joins TRBV4-1 and TRBJ1-1; D gene uncertain. V was cut by 3 bases and J by 0 bases, with 14 bases left in between. Germline V CDR1 and CDR2: MGHRA, YSYEKL. The CDR3 sequence is 16 residues long.

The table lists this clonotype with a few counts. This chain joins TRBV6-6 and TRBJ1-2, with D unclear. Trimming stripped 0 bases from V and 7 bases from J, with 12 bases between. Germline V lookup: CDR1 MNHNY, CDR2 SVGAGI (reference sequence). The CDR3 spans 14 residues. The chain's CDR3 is CASSYSAPRSGYTF. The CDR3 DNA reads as TGTGCCAGCAGTTACTCCGCCCCAAGGAGTGGCTACACCTTC.

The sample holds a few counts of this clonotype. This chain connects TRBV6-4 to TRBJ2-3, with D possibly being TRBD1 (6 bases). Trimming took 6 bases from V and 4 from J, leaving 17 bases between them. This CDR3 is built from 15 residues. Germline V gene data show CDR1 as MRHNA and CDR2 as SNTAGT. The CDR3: CASSPRGGVADTQYF. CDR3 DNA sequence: TGTGCCAGCAGCCCTCGAGGGGGAGTAGCAGATACGCAGTATTTT.

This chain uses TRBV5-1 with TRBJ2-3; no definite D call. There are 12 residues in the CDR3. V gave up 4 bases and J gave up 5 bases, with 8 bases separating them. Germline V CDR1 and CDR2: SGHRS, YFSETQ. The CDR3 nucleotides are TGCGCCAGCAGCACCAGAGAAGATACGCAGTATTTT. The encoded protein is CASSTREDTQYF.

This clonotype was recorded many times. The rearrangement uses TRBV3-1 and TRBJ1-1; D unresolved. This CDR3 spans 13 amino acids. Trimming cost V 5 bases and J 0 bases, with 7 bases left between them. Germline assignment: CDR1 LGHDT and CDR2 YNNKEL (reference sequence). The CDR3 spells CASSSTLNTEAFF. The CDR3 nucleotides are TGTGCCAGCAGCTCGACCCTGAACACTGAAGCTTTCTTT.

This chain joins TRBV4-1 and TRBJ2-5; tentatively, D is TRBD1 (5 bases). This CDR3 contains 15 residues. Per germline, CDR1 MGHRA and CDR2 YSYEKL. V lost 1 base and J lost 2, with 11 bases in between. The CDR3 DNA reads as TGCGCCAGCAGCCAAGGTCAGACAGTACAAGAGACCCAGTACTTC. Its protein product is CASSQGQTVQETQYF.

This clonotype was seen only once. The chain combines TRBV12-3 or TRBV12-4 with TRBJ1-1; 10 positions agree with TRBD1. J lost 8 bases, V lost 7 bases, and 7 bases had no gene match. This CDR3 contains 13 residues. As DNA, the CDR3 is TGTGCCAGCACCGGGACAGGGGTCTCCGAAGCTTTCTTT. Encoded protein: CASTGTGVSEAFF.

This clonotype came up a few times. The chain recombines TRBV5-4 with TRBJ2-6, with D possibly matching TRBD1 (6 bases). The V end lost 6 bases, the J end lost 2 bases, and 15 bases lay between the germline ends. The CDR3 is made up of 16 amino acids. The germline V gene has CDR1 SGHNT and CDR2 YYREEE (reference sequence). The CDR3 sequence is CASTEVGAAGANVLTF. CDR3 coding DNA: TGTGCCAGCACCGAAGTGGGGGCTGCTGGGGCCAACGTCCTGACTTTC.

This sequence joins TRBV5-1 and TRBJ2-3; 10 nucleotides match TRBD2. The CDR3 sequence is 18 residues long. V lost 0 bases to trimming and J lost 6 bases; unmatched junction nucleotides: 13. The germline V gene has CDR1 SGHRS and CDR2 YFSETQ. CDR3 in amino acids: CASSLASGGARSPDTQYF. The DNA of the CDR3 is TGCGCCAGCAGCTTGGCCAGCGGGGGGGCCAGATCCCCCGATACGCAGTATTTT.

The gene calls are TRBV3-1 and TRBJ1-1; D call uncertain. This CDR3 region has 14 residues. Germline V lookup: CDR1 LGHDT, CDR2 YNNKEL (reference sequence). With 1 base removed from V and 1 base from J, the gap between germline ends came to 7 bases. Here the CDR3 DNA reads TGTGCCAGCAGCCAAGGGTCCGGGAACACTGAAGCTTTCTTT. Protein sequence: CASSQGSGNTEAFF.

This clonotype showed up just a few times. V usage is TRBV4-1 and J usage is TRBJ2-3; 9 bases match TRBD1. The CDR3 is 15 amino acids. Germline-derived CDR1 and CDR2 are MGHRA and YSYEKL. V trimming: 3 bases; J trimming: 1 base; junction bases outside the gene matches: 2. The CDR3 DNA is TGCGCCAGCAGCCAGGGGGACAGGGGCACAGATACGCAGTATTTT. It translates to CASSQGDRGTDTQYF.

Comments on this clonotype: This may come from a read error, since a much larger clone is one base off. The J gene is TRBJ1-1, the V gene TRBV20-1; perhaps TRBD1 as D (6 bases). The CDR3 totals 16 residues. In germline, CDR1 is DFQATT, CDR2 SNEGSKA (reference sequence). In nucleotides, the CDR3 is TGCAGTGCTTCTAACCCGGGACACTTCTCGAACAATGAAGCTTTCTTT. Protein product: CSASNPGHFSNNEAFF.